These 22 T cell receptor beta chains came from one sample sequenced in a study of regulatory T cells in long-lasting Graves disease. Time point here: persistent/refractory GD, antithyroid drugs over 5 years with positive TRAb. There was RNA extracted from PBMCs, and the TCR library was made from it. With iRepertoire HTBI primers and Arm-PCR of CDR3 regions, TCR beta libraries were built. TCRdb reprocessed the multiplex PCR reads with MiXCR, giving one entry per CDR3 protein. This table has 350,000 to 450,000 distinct CDR3 sequences, less than 25% appearing once. This sample comprised peripheral blood mononuclear cells (PBMCs), obtained when the disease was refractory, from a patient treated with antithyroid drugs. All receptors come from a female donor with Graves disease.

Concerning this clonotype itself: One end of the junction is discordant with germline, which a read error may explain. The chain combines TRBV10-1 with TRBJ1-2, with D possibly TRBD1 on 5 matching bases. The CDR3 has 13 amino acids. Germline V gene data show CDR1 as WNHNN and CDR2 as SYGVQD (reference sequence). The CDR3 nucleotides are TGCGCCATCAGTGAGGCAGGGTCCTATGGCTACACCTTC. Encoded protein: CAISEAGSYGYTF.

This clonotype has ten or more counts. The chain uses TRBV2 and TRBJ2-5, with D possibly being TRBD2 (5 bases). V was cut by 7 bases and J by 4 bases, with 10 bases left in between. Germline-derived CDR1 and CDR2 are SNHLY and FYNNEI. The CDR3 contains 12 residues. Written as DNA, the CDR3 is TGTGCCAGCAACCTAGAGGGAGAGACCCAGTACTTC. Its protein product is CASNLEGETQYF.

The rearrangement links TRBV20-1 to TRBJ1-1; D may be TRBD1 (5 bases). V was trimmed by 6 bases and J by 4 bases, leaving 21 bases between them. Germline values: CDR1 DFQATT, CDR2 SNEGSKA (reference sequence). The CDR3 spans 15 residues. CDR3 amino acids: CSAHGLTGTTTEAFF. The CDR3 nucleotides are TGCAGTGCCCATGGGCTGACCGGGACGACCACTGAAGCTTTCTTT.

This clonotype was counted between two and nine times. J is TRBJ1-1 and V is TRBV20-1; no definite D call. Germline V gene sequence: CDR1 DFQATT, CDR2 SNEGSKA (reference sequence). This CDR3 region has 14 residues. V lost 6 bases, J lost 2 bases, and 16 bases lay in between. CDR3 loop: CSAYTGSGNTEAFF. CDR3 bases: TGCAGTGCCTATACGGGGTCGGGAAACACTGAAGCTTTCTTT.

This clonotype was counted at least ten times. The chain uses TRBV11-2 and TRBJ2-7, with 7 bases matching TRBD1. In germline, CDR1 is SGHAT, CDR2 FQNNGV. The CDR3 sequence is 18 residues long. After removal of 0 bases from V and 0 bases from J, the junction contained 11 bases not matched to a gene. The CDR3 nucleotides are TGTGCCAGCAGCTTAGATCTGTTCGGGACAGCAAACTCCTACGAGCAGTACTTC. Translating gives CASSLDLFGTANSYEQYF.

This clonotype came up many times. This chain joins TRBV29-1 and TRBJ1-1; TRBD1 aligns across 8 bases. CDR1 and CDR2 from the germline V gene are SQVTM and ANQGSEA. The CDR3 length is 13 residues. The V and J ends lost 8 bases and 1 base, in that order; junction bases with no gene match: 6. Here the CDR3 DNA reads TGCAGCATCCCAGGGGGCTCGAACACTGAAGCTTTCTTT. Residues: CSIPGGSNTEAFF.

This clonotype was found a few times. The chain has TRBV7-2 and TRBJ2-7; the D is unclear. The CDR3 sequence is 13 residues long. Per the germline V gene, CDR1 is SGHTA and CDR2 is FQGNSA. V was cut by 5 bases and J by 6 bases, with 14 bases left in between. The CDR3 region has the DNA TGTGCCAGCAGCCAAGCCTTATTCCTCGAGCAGTACTTC. Its translation: CASSQALFLEQYF. The full variable domain, completed using reference TRBV7-2 and TRBJ2-7, is GAGVSQSPSNKVTEKGKDVELRCDPISGHTALYWYRQSLGQGLEFLIYFQGNSAPDKSGLPSDRFSAERTGGSVSTLTIQRTQQEDSAVYLCASSQALFLEQYFGPGTRLTVT.

The chain carries TRBV14 and TRBJ2-1, with 9 bases fitting TRBD2. The J segment lost 3 bases and the V segment lost 4 bases, leaving 16 bases of the junction unmatched. The CDR3 consists of 19 residues. Looked up from germline, CDR1 is SGHDN and CDR2 is FVKESK. CDR3: CASSPQFPVSGSIYNEQFF. CDR3 sequence (DNA): TGTGCCAGCAGCCCACAATTCCCGGTTAGCGGGAGTATCTACAATGAGCAGTTCTTC.

This clonotype appeared many times. The chain couples TRBV27 to TRBJ2-7; 7 bases align to TRBD1. CDR1 and CDR2 from the germline V gene are MNHEY and SMNVEV (reference sequence). This CDR3 is built from 15 residues. Unmatched junction bases numbered 5, after V lost 1 base and J lost 2 bases. CDR3 nucleotides: TGTGCCAGCAGTTTATTAGGGGACAGAGCCTACGAGCAGTACTTC. Translating gives CASSLLGDRAYEQYF.

This clonotype appeared a few times. The chain is built from TRBV20-1 and TRBJ1-1; weak D call: TRBD1 (5 bases). The CDR3 loop spans 15 amino acids. Germline assignment: CDR1 DFQATT and CDR2 SNEGSKA (reference sequence). The V end lost 3 bases, the J end lost 1 base, and 15 bases lay between the germline ends. Here the CDR3 reads CSASLSTARNTEAFF. DNA for the CDR3: TGCAGTGCTAGCCTGTCGACAGCCAGGAACACTGAAGCTTTCTTT.

This clonotype was seen repeatedly, ten times or more. The chain employs TRBV28 and TRBJ1-5, with D uncertain. This CDR3 comprises 13 residues. Per germline, CDR1 MDHEN and CDR2 SYDVKM. V lost 3 bases and J 7 bases, leaving 10 bases between the germline ends. The CDR3 DNA is TGTGCCAGCAGTTTGTCCGCTTGGCAGCCCCAGCATTTT. The encoded protein is CASSLSAWQPQHF.

As to this clonotype: This likely came from a read error, as a far larger clone is one base away. J is TRBJ2-6 and V is TRBV12-3 or TRBV12-4; possibly TRBD2 for D (6 bases). The CDR3 runs 15 residues. In DNA form, the CDR3 reads TGTGCCAGCAGTGATGGAGGGGCTGGGGCCAACGCCCTGACTTTC. This codes for CASSDGGAGANALTF.

In DNA, the CDR3 is TGTGCCAGCTCACCTATCGGACCCGGTGGCTACACCTTC. This translates into CASSPIGPGGYTF. The rearrangement uses TRBV18 and TRBJ1-2, with D unresolved. The CDR3 has 13 residues. The germline V and J ends were trimmed by 3 bases and 7 bases, with 12 bases remaining between them. Germline V CDR1 and CDR2: KGHSH, LQKENI. Supplemented by reference TRBV18 and TRBJ1-2, the full variable domain reads NAGVMQNPRHLVRRRGQEARLRCSPMKGHSHVYWYRQLPEEGLKFMVYLQKENIIDESGMPKERFSAEFPKEGPSILRIQQVVRGDSAAYFCASSPIGPGGYTFGSGTRLTVV.

Ten or more counts support this clonotype. The J gene is TRBJ1-2, the V gene TRBV9; tentative D call: TRBD1 (6 bases). The CDR3 sequence is 14 residues long. Germline CDR1 and CDR2: SGDLS and YYNGEE. Deletions cut 0 bases from V and 5 bases from J, with 11 bases between. CDR3 coding DNA: TGTGCCAGCAGCGTAGGGGACAAGGAGTATGGCTACACCTTC. Residues: CASSVGDKEYGYTF.

This clonotype was counted ten times or more. The chain is built from TRBV7-8 and TRBJ1-1; TRBD1 is a possible D gene (5 bases). Per the germline V gene, CDR1 is SGHVS and CDR2 is FQNEAQ. The CDR3 is 15 amino acids. Trimming cost V 3 bases and J 0 bases, with 11 bases left between them. CDR3 amino acids: CASSFIDRVNTEAFF. The CDR3 bases are TGTGCCAGCAGCTTCATCGACAGAGTGAACACTGAAGCTTTCTTT.

The V call is TRBV6-2 or TRBV6-3, the J call TRBJ2-5, with 7 bases fitting TRBD1. The CDR3 loop spans 14 amino acids. V lost 3 bases to trimming and J lost 2 bases; unmatched junction nucleotides: 3. The germline gives CDR1 MNHEY, CDR2 SVGEGT. DNA for the CDR3: TGTGCCAGCAGTTATGGGACAGCGCAAGAGACCCAGTACTTC. This encodes CASSYGTAQETQYF.

This clonotype appeared a single time. The chain has TRBV6-2 or TRBV6-3 and TRBJ2-1; perhaps D is TRBD1 or TRBD2 (5 bases each). The germline V gene encodes CDR1 MNHEY and CDR2 SVGEGT. V gave up 5 bases and J gave up 7 bases, with 15 bases separating them. The CDR3 is 14 residues long. CDR3 protein: CASSEIRAGNEQFF. The CDR3 DNA reads as TGTGCCAGCAGTGAAATCAGGGCGGGTAATGAGCAGTTCTTC.

The chain links TRBV6-1 to TRBJ2-6, with D unresolved. Trimming took 1 base from V and 1 from J, leaving 11 bases between them. Germline-derived CDR1 and CDR2 are MNHNS and SASEGT. This CDR3 is 17 amino acids long. This CDR3 reads CASSEVGSVSGANVLTF. DNA for the CDR3: TGTGCCAGCAGTGAAGTTGGATCGGTTTCTGGGGCCAACGTCCTGACTTTC.

The genes are TRBV4-1 and TRBJ2-7; the D call may be TRBD1 or TRBD2 (5 bases each). V shed 0 bases and J shed 7 bases, with 7 bases lying between them. The CDR3 has 12 residues. The V gene's germline CDR1 is MGHRA and CDR2 YSYEKL. DNA of the CDR3: TGCGCCAGCAGCCAAGAGGGGACGGAGCAGTACTTC. It translates to CASSQEGTEQYF.

There are many counts of this clonotype. The chain uses TRBV12-3 or TRBV12-4 and TRBJ2-5; D remains ambiguous. The CDR3 totals 17 residues. V was pared by 8 bases and J by 1 base, with 23 bases between. The CDR3 nucleotides are TGTGCCAGCTCATCCGACCAAGGTGGAGTACGCCAAGAGACCCAGTACTTC. Residues: CASSSDQGGVRQETQYF.

This clonotype was seen at least ten times. This chain connects TRBV28 to TRBJ1-5; D is uncertain. Germline V gives CDR1 MDHEN, CDR2 SYDVKM. The CDR3 sequence is 13 residues long. V lost 5 bases to trimming and J lost 8 bases, with 13 bases between them. CDR3 in amino acids: CASSPTYYEPQHF. CDR3 coding DNA: TGTGCCAGCAGTCCCACCTACTACGAGCCCCAGCATTTT. Variable domain in full (rest from reference TRBV28 and TRBJ1-5): DVKVTQSSRYLVKRTGEKVFLECVQDMDHENMFWYRQDPGLGLRLIYFSYDVKMKEKGDIPEGYSVSREKKERFSLILESASTNQTSMYLCASSPTYYEPQHFGDGTRLSIL.

This clonotype has a handful of counts. The chain links TRBV18 to TRBJ2-5; no clear D. The CDR3 has 15 residues. Trimming left V 6 bases short and J 3 bases short, with 17 bases between. CDR1 KGHSH and CDR2 LQKENI come from the germline V gene. This CDR3 is CASSPNTGVEETQYF. The CDR3 nucleotides are TGTGCCAGCTCCCCCAATACCGGAGTGGAAGAGACCCAGTACTTC.